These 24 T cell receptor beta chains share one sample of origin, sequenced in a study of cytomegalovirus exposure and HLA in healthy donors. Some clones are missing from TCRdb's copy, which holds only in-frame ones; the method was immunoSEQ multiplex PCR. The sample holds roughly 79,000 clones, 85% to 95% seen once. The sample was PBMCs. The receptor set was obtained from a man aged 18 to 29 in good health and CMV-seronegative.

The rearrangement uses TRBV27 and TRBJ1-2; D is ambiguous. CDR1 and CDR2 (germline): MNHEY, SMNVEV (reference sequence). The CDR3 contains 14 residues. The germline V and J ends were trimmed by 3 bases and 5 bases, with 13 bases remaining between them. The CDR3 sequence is CASSFTPPTYGYTF. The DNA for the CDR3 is TGTGCCAGCAGTTTTACCCCTCCCACTTATGGCTACACCTTC.

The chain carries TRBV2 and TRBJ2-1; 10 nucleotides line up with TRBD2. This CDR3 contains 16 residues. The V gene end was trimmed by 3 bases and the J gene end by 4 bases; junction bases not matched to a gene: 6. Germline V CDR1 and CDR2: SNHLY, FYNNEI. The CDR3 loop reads CASSEELAGSYNEQFF. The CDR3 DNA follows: TGTGCCAGCAGTGAGGAACTAGCGGGGTCGTACAATGAGCAGTTCTTC. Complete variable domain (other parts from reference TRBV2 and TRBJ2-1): EPEVTQTPSHQVTQMGQEVILRCVPISNHLYFYWYRQILGQKVEFLVSFYNNEISEKSEIFDDQFSVERPDGSNFTLKIRSTKLEDSAMYFCASSEELAGSYNEQFFGPGTRLTVL.

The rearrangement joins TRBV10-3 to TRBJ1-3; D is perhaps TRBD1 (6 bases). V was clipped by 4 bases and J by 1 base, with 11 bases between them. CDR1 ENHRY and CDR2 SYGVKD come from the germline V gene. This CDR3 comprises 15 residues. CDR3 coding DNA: TGTGCCATCAGTGGGGCCGGGACATCTGGAAACACCATATATTTT. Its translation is CAISGAGTSGNTIYF.

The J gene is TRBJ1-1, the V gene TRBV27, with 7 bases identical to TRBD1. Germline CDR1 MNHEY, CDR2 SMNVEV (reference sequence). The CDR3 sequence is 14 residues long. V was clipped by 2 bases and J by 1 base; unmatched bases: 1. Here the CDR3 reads CASSLTGENTEAFF. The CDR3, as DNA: TGTGCCAGCAGTTTAACAGGGGAGAACACTGAAGCTTTCTTT.

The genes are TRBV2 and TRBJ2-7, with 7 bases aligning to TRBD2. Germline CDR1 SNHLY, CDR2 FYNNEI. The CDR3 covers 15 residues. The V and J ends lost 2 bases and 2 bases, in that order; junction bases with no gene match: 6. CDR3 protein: CASSETSVFTYEQYF. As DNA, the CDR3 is TGTGCCAGCAGTGAAACTAGCGTATTCACCTACGAGCAGTACTTC.

CDR3 sequence (DNA): TGTGCCAGCAGTTCTCCAGGGATGGGGCAGTTCTTC. Amino acids: CASSSPGMGQFF. The V gene is TRBV27, the J gene TRBJ2-1, with a tentative D call TRBD1 (5 bases). CDR1 is MNHEY and CDR2 is SMNVEV in the germline V gene (reference sequence). The CDR3 is 12 amino acids. V was cut by 4 bases and J by 12 bases, with 13 bases left in between.

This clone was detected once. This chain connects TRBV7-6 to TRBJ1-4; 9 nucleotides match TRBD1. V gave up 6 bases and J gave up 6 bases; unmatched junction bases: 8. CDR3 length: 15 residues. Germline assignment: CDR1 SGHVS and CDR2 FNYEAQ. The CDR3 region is CASRPTGGAYEKLFF. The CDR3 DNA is TGTGCCAGCAGACCGACAGGGGGAGCATATGAAAAACTGTTTTTT.

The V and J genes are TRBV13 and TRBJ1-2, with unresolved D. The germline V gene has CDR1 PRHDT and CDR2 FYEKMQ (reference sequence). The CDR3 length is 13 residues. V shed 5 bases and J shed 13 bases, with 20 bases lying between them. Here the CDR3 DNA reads TGTGCCAGCAGCATAGCCTCAAGAACATCGTCCACCTTC. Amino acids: CASSIASRTSSTF.

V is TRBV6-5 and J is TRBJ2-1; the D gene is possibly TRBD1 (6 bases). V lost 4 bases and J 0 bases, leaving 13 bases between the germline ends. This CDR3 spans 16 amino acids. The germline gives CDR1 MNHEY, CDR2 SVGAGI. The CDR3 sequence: CASSFGQTLSYNEQFF. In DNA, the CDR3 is TGTGCCAGCAGTTTCGGACAGACCCTCTCCTACAATGAGCAGTTCTTC.

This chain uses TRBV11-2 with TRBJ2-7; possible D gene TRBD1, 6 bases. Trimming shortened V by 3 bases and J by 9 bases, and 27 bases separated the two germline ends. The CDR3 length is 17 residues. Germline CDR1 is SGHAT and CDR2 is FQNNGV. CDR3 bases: TGTGCCAGCAGCTTTCTAGCACACCGGGACATCTCAATTGGGCAGTACTTC. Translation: CASSFLAHRDISIGQYF.

As DNA, the CDR3 is TGTGCCAGCTCGCAGGCGGGACAGGGACAATATGGCTACACCTTC. Translating it yields CASSQAGQGQYGYTF. The chain links TRBV18 to TRBJ1-2, with 9 bases lining up with TRBD1. CDR1 is KGHSH and CDR2 is LQKENI in the germline V gene. The CDR3 runs 15 residues. The V and J ends lost 6 bases and 5 bases, in that order; junction bases with no gene match: 10.

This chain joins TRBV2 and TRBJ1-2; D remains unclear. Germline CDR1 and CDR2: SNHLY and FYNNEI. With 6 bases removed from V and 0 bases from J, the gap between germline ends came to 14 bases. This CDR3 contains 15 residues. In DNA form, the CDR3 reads TGTGCCAGCAGCCCTGTTACGGTGGCTAACTATGGCTACACCTTC. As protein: CASSPVTVANYGYTF. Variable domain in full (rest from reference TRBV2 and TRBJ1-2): EPEVTQTPSHQVTQMGQEVILRCVPISNHLYFYWYRQILGQKVEFLVSFYNNEISEKSEIFDDQFSVERPDGSNFTLKIRSTKLEDSAMYFCASSPVTVANYGYTFGSGTRLTVV.

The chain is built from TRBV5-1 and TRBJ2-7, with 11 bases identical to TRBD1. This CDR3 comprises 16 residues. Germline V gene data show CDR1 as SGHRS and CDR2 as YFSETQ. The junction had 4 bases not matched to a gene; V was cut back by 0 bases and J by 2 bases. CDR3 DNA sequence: TGCGCCAGCAGCTTGGATCCGGGACAGGGGGCCTACGAGCAGTACTTC. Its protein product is CASSLDPGQGAYEQYF.

This chain's CDR3 is CASSYRPTGIDTQYF. CDR3 sequence (DNA): TGTGCCAGCAGCTATCGTCCGACAGGCATAGATACGCAGTATTTT. This rearrangement joins TRBV7-9 to TRBJ2-3; maybe TRBD1 (6 bases). The germline CDR1 and CDR2 sequences are SEHNR and FQNEAQ (reference sequence). The CDR3 is 15 amino acids. V was cut by 4 bases and J by 5 bases, with 16 bases left in between. Drawing the rest from reference TRBV7-9 and TRBJ2-3, the complete variable domain is DTGVSQNPRHKITKRGQNVTFRCDPISEHNRLYWYRQTLGQGPEFLTYFQNEAQLEKSRLLSDRFSAERPKGSFSTLEIQRTEQGDSAMYLCASSYRPTGIDTQYFGPGTRLTVL.

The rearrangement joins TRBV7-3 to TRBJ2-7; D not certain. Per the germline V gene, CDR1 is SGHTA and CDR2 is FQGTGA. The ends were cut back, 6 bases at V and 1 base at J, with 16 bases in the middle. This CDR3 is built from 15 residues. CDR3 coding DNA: TGTGCCAGCAGTACCATGGCCCACGGGTCCTACGAGCAGTACTTC. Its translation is CASSTMAHGSYEQYF.

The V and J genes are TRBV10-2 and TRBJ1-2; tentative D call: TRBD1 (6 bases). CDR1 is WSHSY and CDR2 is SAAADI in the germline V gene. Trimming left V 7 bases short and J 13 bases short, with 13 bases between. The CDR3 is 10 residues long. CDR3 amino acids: CASTGTTGTF. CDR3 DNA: TGCGCCAGCACCGGGACAACTGGCACCTTC.

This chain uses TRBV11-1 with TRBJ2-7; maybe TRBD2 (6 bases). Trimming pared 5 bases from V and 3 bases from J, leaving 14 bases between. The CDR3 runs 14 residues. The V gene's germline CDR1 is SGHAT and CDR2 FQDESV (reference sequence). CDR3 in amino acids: CASSPGTGSYEQYF. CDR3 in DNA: TGTGCCAGCAGCCCCGGGACTGGAAGCTACGAGCAGTACTTC.

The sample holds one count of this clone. In nucleotides, the CDR3 is TGTGCCAGCAGCTTAGAAGGGGCCCGCACAGATACGCAGTATTTT. This gives the protein CASSLEGARTDTQYF. The chain recombines TRBV7-9 with TRBJ2-3, with D tentatively TRBD1 (5 bases). Trimming shortened V by 1 base and J by 1 base, and 9 bases separated the two germline ends. CDR1 is SEHNR, CDR2 FQNEAQ, per germline (reference sequence). The CDR3 totals 15 residues.

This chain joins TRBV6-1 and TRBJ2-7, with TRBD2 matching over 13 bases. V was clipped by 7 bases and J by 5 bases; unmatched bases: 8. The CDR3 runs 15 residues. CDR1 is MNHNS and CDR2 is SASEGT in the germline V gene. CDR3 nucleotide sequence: TGTGCCAGCAAAAATGGACTAGCGGGAGTCCACGAGCAGTACTTC. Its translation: CASKNGLAGVHEQYF.

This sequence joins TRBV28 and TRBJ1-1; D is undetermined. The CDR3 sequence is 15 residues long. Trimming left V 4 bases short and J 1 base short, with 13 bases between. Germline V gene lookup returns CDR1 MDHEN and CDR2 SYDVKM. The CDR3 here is CASSYNGIQNTEAFF. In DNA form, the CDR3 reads TGTGCCAGCAGTTATAATGGCATCCAGAACACTGAAGCTTTCTTT.

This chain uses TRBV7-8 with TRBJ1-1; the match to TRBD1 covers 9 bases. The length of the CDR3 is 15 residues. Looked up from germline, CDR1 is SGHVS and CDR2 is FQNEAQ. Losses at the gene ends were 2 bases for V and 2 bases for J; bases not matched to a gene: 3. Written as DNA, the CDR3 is TGTGCCAGCAGCTTAACAGGGGGCCTAAACACTGAAGCTTTCTTT. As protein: CASSLTGGLNTEAFF.

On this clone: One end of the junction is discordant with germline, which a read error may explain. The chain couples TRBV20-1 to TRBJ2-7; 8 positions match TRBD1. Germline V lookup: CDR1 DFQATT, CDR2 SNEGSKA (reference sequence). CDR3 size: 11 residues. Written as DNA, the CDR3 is TGCAGTGCTTACAGGGGGTACGGGCAGTACTTC. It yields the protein CSAYRGYGQYF.

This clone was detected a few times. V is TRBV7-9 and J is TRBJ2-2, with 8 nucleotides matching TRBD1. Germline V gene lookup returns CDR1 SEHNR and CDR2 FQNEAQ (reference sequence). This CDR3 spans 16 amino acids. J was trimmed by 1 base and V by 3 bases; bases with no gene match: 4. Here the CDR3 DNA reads TGTGCCAGCAGCTTCCCCGGGACAGGGAACACCGGGGAGCTGTTTTTT. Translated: CASSFPGTGNTGELFF.

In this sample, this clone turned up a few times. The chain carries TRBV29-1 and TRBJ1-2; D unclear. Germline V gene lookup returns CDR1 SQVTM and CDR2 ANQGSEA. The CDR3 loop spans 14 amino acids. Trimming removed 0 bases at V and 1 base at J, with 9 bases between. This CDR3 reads CSVEEAHLNYGYTF. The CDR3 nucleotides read TGCAGCGTTGAAGAGGCACACCTTAACTATGGCTACACCTTC.